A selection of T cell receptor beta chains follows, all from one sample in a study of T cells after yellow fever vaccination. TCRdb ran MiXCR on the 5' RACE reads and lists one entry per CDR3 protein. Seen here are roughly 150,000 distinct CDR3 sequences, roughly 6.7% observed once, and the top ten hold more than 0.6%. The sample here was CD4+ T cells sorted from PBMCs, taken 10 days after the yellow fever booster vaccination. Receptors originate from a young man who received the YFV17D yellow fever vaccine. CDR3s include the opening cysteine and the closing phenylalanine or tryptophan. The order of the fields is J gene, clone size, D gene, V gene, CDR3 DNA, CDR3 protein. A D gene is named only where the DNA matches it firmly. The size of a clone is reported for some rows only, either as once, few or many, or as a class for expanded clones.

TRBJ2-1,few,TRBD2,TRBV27,TGTGCCAGCAGTTCCCCGGGCTTGCGGGAGATTTGGGAGCAGTTCTTC,CASSSPGLREIWEQFF
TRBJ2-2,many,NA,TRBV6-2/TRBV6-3,TGTGCCAGCTTGACGGGGGCGAGCGCCGGGGAGCTGTTTTTT,CASLTGASAGELFF
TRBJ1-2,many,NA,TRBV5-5,TGTGCCAGCAGCTGGGCACAGGGAGACTACACCTTC,CASSWAQGDYTF
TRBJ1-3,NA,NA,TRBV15,TGTGCCACTCATAAGGGAGCTGGAAACACCATATATTTT,CATHKGAGNTIYF
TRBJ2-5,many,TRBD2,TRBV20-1,TGCAGTGCTATCGGGACTAGCGGTGCCCAAGAGACCCAGTACTTC,CSAIGTSGAQETQYF
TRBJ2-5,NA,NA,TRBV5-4,TGTGCCAGGGGCCCTGGGGCGGCCAGAGAGACCCAGTACTTC,CARGPGAARETQYF
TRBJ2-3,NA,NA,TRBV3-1,TGTGCCTCCTGCAACCGGGGCCCTTGCACACATACGCAGTATTTT,CASCNRGPCTHTQYF
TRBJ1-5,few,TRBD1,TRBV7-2,TGTGCCAGCAGCACCCGGACAGGGGGCAATCAGCCCCAGCATTTT,CASSTRTGGNQPQHF
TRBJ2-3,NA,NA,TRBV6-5,TGTGCCAGCAGTTACTCGAGGGTCCAGAGCACAGATACGCAGTATTTT,CASSYSRVQSTDTQYF
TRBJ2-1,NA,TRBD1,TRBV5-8,TGTGCCAGCAGCTCGGACAGGAACGGCCTATGGAAATCCTTC,CASSSDRNGLWKSF
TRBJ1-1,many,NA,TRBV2,TGTGCCAGCGTGTCGGGGGTGAACACTGAAGCTTTCTTT,CASVSGVNTEAFF
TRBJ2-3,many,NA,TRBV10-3,TGTGCCATCAGTGAGTCCGGAACCCCCACAGATACGCAGTATTTT,CAISESGTPTDTQYF
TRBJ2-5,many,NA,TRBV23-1,TGCGCCAGCAGACCCGAACCCCCCCGGGCCGGGTATTGGATGGAAGAGACCCAGTACTTC,CASRPEPPRAGYWMEETQYF
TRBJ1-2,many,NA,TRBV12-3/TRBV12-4,TGTGCCAGCAGTTTTAATTACGCCAGCTACACCTTC,CASSFNYASYTF
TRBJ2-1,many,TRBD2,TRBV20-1,TGCAGTGCTAGAGCTAGCGGGAACCGCAATGAGCAGTTCTTC,CSARASGNRNEQFF
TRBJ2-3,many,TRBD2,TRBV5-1,TGCGCCAGCAGCATGGGACTAGCGGTGACCACAGATACGCAGTATTTT,CASSMGLAVTTDTQYF
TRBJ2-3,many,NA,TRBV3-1,TGTGCCAGCAGCCAAACACTAGCTGTTCGGGATACGCAGTATTTT,CASSQTLAVRDTQYF
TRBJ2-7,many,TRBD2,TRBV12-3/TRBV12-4,TGTGCCAGCAGTTCGACTAGCCCCAGCTCCTACGAGCAGTACTTC,CASSSTSPSSYEQYF
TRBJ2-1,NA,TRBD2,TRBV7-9,TGTGCCAGCAGCTTGGGACTAGCGGGAGTTTTGAATGAGCAGTTCTTC,CASSLGLAGVLNEQFF
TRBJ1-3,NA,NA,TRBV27,TGTGCCAGCAGTTTATCGGAGAGGGGAGGAAACACCATATATTTT,CASSLSERGGNTIYF
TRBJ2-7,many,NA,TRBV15,TGTGCCACCAGCAGAGAACAGGTCAAGACTTACGAGCAGTACTTC,CATSREQVKTYEQYF
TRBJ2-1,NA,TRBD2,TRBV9,TGTGCCAGCAGCGTAAACCTAGCGGGAGGAGGCAATGAGCAGTTCTTC,CASSVNLAGGGNEQFF
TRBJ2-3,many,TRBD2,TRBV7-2,TGTGCCAGCAGCTACGGGGGGGCCACAGATACGCAGTATTTT,CASSYGGATDTQYF
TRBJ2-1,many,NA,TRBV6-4,TGTGCCAACCTTACCGGGGCAACCATCTCGTCTGTCTACAATGAGCAGTTCTTC,CANLTGATISSVYNEQFF
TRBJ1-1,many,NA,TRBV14,TGTGCCAGCAGCCAAAGGAGGGGAATAAACACTGAAGCTTTCTTT,CASSQRRGINTEAFF
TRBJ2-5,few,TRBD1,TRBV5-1,TGCGCCAGCAGCCAAGGGGGCTTGGCGGAGACCCAGTACTTC,CASSQGGLAETQYF
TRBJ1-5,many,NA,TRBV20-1,TGCAGTGCTAGAGTAGGGACGGGAAATCAGCCCCAGCATTTT,CSARVGTGNQPQHF
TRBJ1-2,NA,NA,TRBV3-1,TGTGCCAGCAGCCAAGTCGCAGGCACTGGAAGCTACACCTTC,CASSQVAGTGSYTF
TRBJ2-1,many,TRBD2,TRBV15,TGTGCCACCAGCTATGAGCGGGAGAGGTACAATGAGCAGTTCTTC,CATSYERERYNEQFF